This T cell receptor (beta chain) was sequenced in a study of shared clonotypes between healthy human individuals. Study as a whole: For every donor, three CD4 naive, three CD4 memory, two CD8 naive and one CD8 memory plates were used. Study-level points and caveats: Measured sharing among donors was expected to vary with sequencing depth.

As originally analysed: Filtering differed because ImmunoSEQ produced junction-only sequences that carried no quality scores. TCRdb's copy holds only in-frame clones and misses some; the assay was immunoSEQ multiplex PCR. That table supplies the V and J calls and clone size; D and trimming were determined from the DNA. The sample yields some 1 million clones, about 80% seen once. The length of the CDR3 is 16 residues. Germline lookup yields CDR1 MGHRA and CDR2 YSYEKL. V lost 4 bases and J lost 4; bases outside the gene matches: 5. Regarding this clone: Its antigen remains unknown.

The sequenced sample was memory CD4+ T cells sorted from blood. Subset denoted: CD45RA-negative fraction. V gene TRBV4-1 combines with J gene TRBJ2-2, with TRBD1 matching over 11 bases. The sequence came from a man between 18 and 29 years old in good health. The CDR3 reads CASSPPGTGGTGELFF. In nucleotides, the CDR3 is TGCGCCAGCAGCCCCCCTGGGACAGGGGGCACCGGGGAGCTGTTTTTT.